Presented here are 10 T cell receptor beta chains from one specimen sequenced in a study of blood T cells in healthy people across ages. A second PCR, run for about 6 to 11 cycles, used a sample-barcoded 5' primer plus a J-beta primer mix. TCRdb independently ran MiXCR on the 5' RACE reads; one entry per CDR3 protein. The sample lists about 800,000 distinct CDR3 sequences, roughly 60% seen once, with approximately 23% in the top ten. Sequencing was performed on blood. Receptors were obtained from a man aged 25 to 40 in good health.

This clonotype was recorded a few times. The chain couples TRBV14 to TRBJ1-2; D is possibly TRBD1 (6 bases). The CDR3 consists of 15 residues. Trimming cost V 2 bases and J 6 bases, with 16 bases left between them. The germline CDR1 and CDR2 sequences are SGHDN and FVKESK. CDR3 in amino acids: CASSQTVGHPNGYTF. The CDR3, as DNA: TGTGCCAGCAGCCAAACCGTGGGACATCCGAATGGCTACACCTTC.

The V and J genes are TRBV6-5 and TRBJ2-6; no firm D call. CDR3 length: 15 amino acids. Trimming left V 5 bases short and J 2 bases short, with 10 bases between. The germline gives CDR1 MNHEY, CDR2 SVGAGI. Written as DNA, the CDR3 is TGTGCCAGCAGTACCTCGGCGACTGGGGCCAACGTCCTGACTTTC. It specifies CASSTSATGANVLTF.

The chain joins TRBV29-1 to TRBJ2-5; D remains unclear. The CDR3 covers 14 residues. The germline V and J ends were trimmed by 3 bases and 2 bases, with 13 bases remaining between them. Germline lookup yields CDR1 SQVTM and CDR2 ANQGSEA. Here the CDR3 reads CSVEGSQIQETQYF. The CDR3 DNA sequence: TGCAGCGTTGAGGGCAGCCAGATTCAAGAGACCCAGTACTTC.

The chain uses TRBV7-2 and TRBJ2-7, with TRBD2 as a possible D gene (6 bases). The V gene lost 7 bases and the J gene lost 6 bases, with 16 bases spanning the gap. The length of the CDR3 is 13 residues. Germline V gene data show CDR1 as SGHTA and CDR2 as FQGNSA. The CDR3 protein is CASTPRRGGEQYF. DNA of the CDR3: TGTGCCAGCACCCCAAGGAGGGGAGGCGAGCAGTACTTC.

Turning to this clonotype: Mismatch with germline at one junction end may stem from a read error. V gene TRBV7-9 combines with J gene TRBJ2-1, with unresolved D. Germline CDR1 SEHNR, CDR2 FQNEAQ (reference sequence). This CDR3 spans 14 amino acids. CDR3 amino acids: CTSSFGERRTLEFF. Here the CDR3 DNA reads TGTACCAGCAGCTTCGGCGAAAGAAGGACCTTGGAGTTCTTC.

This clonotype was counted between two and nine times. The V call is TRBV6-5, the J call TRBJ2-1, with a weak D call TRBD2 (6 bases). Between the trimmed V and J ends, which lost 5 bases and 6 bases, there was a span of 17 bases. The germline CDR1 and CDR2 sequences are MNHEY and SVGAGI. This CDR3 has 15 residues. In nucleotides, the CDR3 is TGTGCCAGCAGTCCCCGGGGCGGGGCATTCAATGAGCAGTTCTTC. It codes for CASSPRGGAFNEQFF.

The gene calls are TRBV7-8 and TRBJ2-1; tentatively, D is TRBD2 (6 bases). Germline CDR1 reads SGHVS; CDR2 reads FQNEAQ. The V end lost 3 bases, the J end lost 10 bases, and 16 bases lay between the germline ends. The CDR3 contains 14 residues. DNA for the CDR3: TGTGCCAGCAGCTTGACAGCCACTAGCCAAGAGCAGTTCTTC. Protein product: CASSLTATSQEQFF. Filled out from reference TRBV7-8 and TRBJ2-1, the complete variable domain reads GAGVSQSPRYKVAKRGQDVALRCDPISGHVSLFWYQQALGQGPEFLTYFQNEAQLDKSGLPSDRFFAERPEGSVSTLKIQRTQQEDSAVYLCASSLTATSQEQFFGPGTRLTVL.

This clonotype was observed a few times. The V and J genes are TRBV20-1 and TRBJ2-7, with D perhaps matching TRBD1 (5 bases). This CDR3 is built from 13 residues. Germline V gene sequence: CDR1 DFQATT, CDR2 SNEGSKA (reference sequence). V was shortened by 6 bases and J by 0 bases, with 12 bases between the two germline ends. The CDR3 DNA follows: TGCAGTGCCCAGACTGGGGCCTCCTACGAGCAGTACTTC. This translates into CSAQTGASYEQYF.

This clonotype was detected a few times. V is TRBV5-1 and J is TRBJ2-6, with D unclear. V was cut by 4 bases and J by 2 bases, with 7 bases left in between. The CDR3 is 14 amino acids. Germline CDR1 reads SGHRS; CDR2 reads YFSETQ. The DNA for the CDR3 is TGCGCCAGCAGCCCCACAGCTGGGGCCAACGTCCTGACTTTC. Translation gives CASSPTAGANVLTF.

This clonotype appeared many times. The rearrangement links TRBV7-2 to TRBJ2-1; 11 bases map to TRBD2. Per the germline V gene, CDR1 is SGHTA and CDR2 is FQGNSA. The CDR3 runs to 15 residues. Losses at the gene ends were 4 bases for V and 6 bases for J; bases not matched to a gene: 5. In DNA, the CDR3 is TGTGCCAGCAGCTATAGCGGGGGGGCTGGCAATGAGCAGTTCTTC. It encodes CASSYSGGAGNEQFF.